This TCR beta chain was documented in a study of blood T cell repertoires in COVID-19. Assay used: immunoSEQ multiplex PCR; TCRdb lists only in-frame clones, some missing. The repertoire includes around 37,000 clones, roughly 90% of them detected once, and 1.5% to 2% sits in the top ten. In germline, CDR1 is SGHRS, CDR2 YFSETQ. CDR3 length equals 13 residues. Unmatched junction bases numbered 7, after V lost 5 bases and J lost 9 bases. This chain connects TRBV5-1 to TRBJ2-1; the match to TRBD1 covers 8 bases. The TCR sequence derives from a man aged 45 to 65 with active or convalescent COVID-19. The sample comprised peripheral blood. The CDR3 sequence is CASRLGQAGEQFF. The CDR3 DNA reads as TGCGCCAGCAGGCTGGGACAGGCTGGTGAGCAGTTCTTC. Combining the CDR3 with reference TRBV5-1 and TRBJ2-1 gives the whole variable domain KAGVTQTPRYLIKTRGQQVTLSCSPISGHRSVSWYQQTPGQGLQFLFEYFSETQRNKGNFPGRFSGRQFSNSRSEMNVSTLELGDSALYLCASRLGQAGEQFFGPGTRLTVL.